This T cell receptor (beta chain) originates from a study of T cells in Graves' hyperthyroidism and ophthalmopathy. The investigators amplified TCR beta CDR3 regions from RNA transcripts. First-round RT-PCR of the TCR CDR3 relied on the HTBI primer set. TCRdb itself ran the multiplex PCR reads through MiXCR, one entry per CDR3 protein. The sample consists of roughly 740,000 distinct CDR3 sequences, 15% to 20% of them appearing once. Germline V gives CDR1 LGHDT, CDR2 YNNKEL (reference sequence). V shed 4 bases and J 2 bases; nucleotides not matched to a gene: 5. CDR3 length: 15 amino acids. Worth noting for this clonotype: Just one base apart from a much larger clone, this may be a read error.

The receptor comes from a man between 18 and 29 years old with Graves' hyperthyroidism. Material: blood. The chain employs TRBV3-1 and TRBJ2-1, with TRBD1 identical over 7 bases. The CDR3 reads CASSRDRVTYNEQFF. Written as DNA, the CDR3 is TGTGCCAGCAGCCGAGACAGGGTGACCTACAATGAGCAGTTCTTC.